These T cell receptor beta chains were read from a single sample in a study of tumor and adjacent non-tumor tissue in lung cancer. TCRdb itself ran the multiplex PCR reads through MiXCR, one entry per CDR3 protein. This sample has 80,000 to 130,000 distinct CDR3 sequences, with 65% found just once. The sequenced material came from distant non-tumor lung tissue. These receptors all stem from a man aged 25 to 40 with non-small cell lung cancer. Both conserved end residues are part of each CDR3. A D gene is named only where the DNA matches it firmly. Clone size, where shown, is once, few, many, or a class for clones that have expanded.

V gene	clone size	J gene	D gene	CDR3 protein	CDR3 DNA
TRBV6-1	.	TRBJ2-7	TRBD2	CTSSDGGGVYEQYF	TGTACCAGCAGTGATGGCGGGGGGGTCTATGAGCAGTACTTC
TRBV5-6	once	TRBJ2-3	.	CASSLQRPYTDTQYF	TGTGCCAGCAGCCTCCAGCGGCCATACACAGATACCCAGTATTTT
TRBV11-3	.	TRBJ2-7	.	CASSRGSGPSHEQYF	TGTGCCAGCAGCCGAGGTTCAGGGCCCTCCCACGAGCAGTACTTC
TRBV29-1	.	TRBJ1-1	.	CSSRTVNTVAFF	TGCAGCTCAAGGACAGTGAACACTGTAGCTTTCTTT
TRBV11-2	.	TRBJ2-7	TRBD2	CARSLSGGHSYEQYF	TGTGCCAGGAGCCTTAGCGGGGGGCACTCCTACGAGCAGTACTTC
TRBV11-2	medium-sized	TRBJ2-7	.	CASSLESGASYEQYF	TGTGCCAGCAGCTTAGAGTCAGGGGCCTCCTACGAGCAGTACTTC
TRBV11-3	.	TRBJ2-7	.	CVSSSIGYEEYF	TGTGTCAGCAGCTCTATTGGCTACGAGGAGTACTTC
TRBV4-2	.	TRBJ2-1	TRBD2	CASSQARGGRNEQFF	TGTGCCAGCAGCCAAGCCCGGGGGGGCCGCAATGAGCAGTTCTTC
TRBV6-2/TRBV6-3	.	TRBJ2-3	.	CASSSCGMAVTDTQYF	TGTGCCAGCAGCTCATGCGGGATGGCCGTAACAGATACGCAGTATTTT
TRBV4-1	.	TRBJ2-5	.	CASSQRRGGGETQYF	TGCGCCAGCAGTCAAAGGAGGGGGGGAGGAGAGACCCAGTACTTC
TRBV20-1	.	TRBJ2-5	.	CSARLSRGADTETQYF	TGCAGCGCTAGACTATCCCGGGGGGCAGATACGGAGACCCAGTACTTC
TRBV20-1	once	TRBJ1-1	.	CSSKVNTEAFF	TGCAGTTCTAAGGTGAACACTGAAGCTTTCTTT
TRBV20-1	.	TRBJ1-3	TRBD1	CSATRTGSSGNTICF	TGCAGTGCTACCAGGACAGGGAGCTCTGGAAACACCATATGTTTC
TRBV4-1	.	TRBJ1-1	TRBD1	CTSSQDIYRGGTEAFF	TGCACCAGCAGCCAAGATATCTACAGGGGAGGTACTGAAGCCTTCTTT
TRBV5-6	.	TRBJ2-2	.	CASSAGIGAIGELFF	TGTGCCAGCAGCGCCGGGATAGGGGCGATCGGGGAGCTGTTTTTT
TRBV20-1	many	TRBJ2-3	.	CSAGGYSTDTQYF	TGCAGTGCCGGGGGCTACTCCACAGATACGCAGTATTTT
TRBV11-2	.	TRBJ2-3	TRBD2	CASSYSGRARDTQYF	TGTGCCAGCAGCTATAGCGGGAGGGCCAGAGATACGCAGTATTTT
TRBV29-1	.	TRBJ2-7	.	CSAGATANYEQYF	TGCAGCGCCGGAGCGACAGCGAACTACGAGCAGTACTTC
TRBV24-1	.	TRBJ2-5	.	CATSDPLRQRETQYF	TGTGCCACCAGTGATCCTTTGCGACAGCGGGAGACCCAGTACTTC
TRBV20-1	many	TRBJ2-1	.	CSASRRGPYNEQFF	TGCAGTGCTAGTCGCAGGGGACCATACAATGAGCAGTTCTTC
TRBV7-9	few	TRBJ2-3	.	CASSPPAGTDTQYF	TGTGCCAGCAGCCCCCCGGCGGGCACAGATACGCAGTATTTT
TRBV24-1	.	TRBJ2-1	.	CATSDFLAIGSDNEQFF	TGTGCCACCAGCGATTTTTTAGCCATCGGGAGCGACAATGAGCAGTTCTTC
TRBV11-2	.	TRBJ2-7	.	CASNLCLGYYEQYF	TGTGCCAGCAACTTATGTCTTGGGTATTACGAGCAGTACTTC
TRBV29-1	many	TRBJ1-1	.	CSAMDYTGTEAFF	TGCAGCGCTATGGACTACACAGGTACTGAAGCTTTCTTT
TRBV12-3/TRBV12-4	many	TRBJ1-5	.	CASSFGLEGNQPQHF	TGTGCCAGCAGTTTCGGCCTTGAGGGCAATCAGCCCCAGCATTTT
TRBV29-1	.	TRBJ2-1	.	CSVREGYERFF	TGCAGCGTGAGAGAGGGGTATGAGCGGTTCTTC
TRBV11-2	.	TRBJ2-1	.	CASSFSSGSADEQFF	TGTGCTAGCAGCTTCTCCAGCGGAAGTGCGGATGAGCAGTTCTTC
TRBV29-1	.	TRBJ1-1	.	CSDTHSNTEAFF	TGTAGCGATACTCACAGTAACACTGAAGCTTTCTTT
TRBV19	.	TRBJ2-1	.	CASRKRGGPYNEQFF	TGTGCCAGTAGGAAGAGGGGGGGGCCCTACAATGAGCAGTTCTTC
TRBV24-1	.	TRBJ2-7	.	CVTSDSRSSYEQYF	TGTGTCACCAGTGATTCCCGGTCCTCCTACGAGCAGTACTTC
TRBV6-5	.	TRBJ1-6	.	CVSSCSPGLGGSYNSPLHF	TGTGTCAGCAGTTGCTCGCCTGGATTAGGGGGCTCCTATAATTCACCCCTCCACTTT
TRBV6-6	once	TRBJ2-1	.	CVSSYGAGQFF	TGTGTCAGTAGTTACGGGGCGGGGCAGTTCTTC
TRBV7-9	few	TRBJ1-2	.	CASSPPYRDGYTF	TGTGCCAGCAGCCCACCGTACAGGGATGGCTACACCTTC
TRBV11-2	.	TRBJ2-7	.	CASRGSYDQYF	TGTGCCAGCAGAGGGTCCTACGACCAGTACTTC
TRBV29-1	.	TRBJ2-7	.	CNVNTGMPNYEQYF	TGCAACGTTAATACCGGGATGCCCAACTACGAGCAGTACTTC
TRBV11-2	.	TRBJ2-2	TRBD2	CARSFPMASGELFF	TGTGCCAGAAGCTTCCCCATGGCCAGCGGGGAGCTATTTTTT
TRBV4-3	many	TRBJ2-7	.	CASSQDTGEQYF	TGCGCCAGCAGCCAAGATACGGGCGAGCAGTACTTC
TRBV11-3	many	TRBJ2-1	.	CASSFSKDSRPYNEQFF	TGTGCCAGCAGCTTTTCCAAAGACAGTCGACCCTACAATGAGCAGTTCTTC
TRBV4-1	.	TRBJ1-2	.	CASSQVGLPNYGYTF	TGCGCCAGCAGCCAAGTTGGACTGCCTAACTATGGCTACACCTTC
TRBV6-5	.	TRBJ2-2	TRBD1	CASRGLGGGGELFF	TGTGCAAGCAGGGGGCTAGGGGGAGGCGGGGAGCTGTTTTTT
TRBV12-3/TRBV12-4	many	TRBJ2-5	.	CASRLGGLAGTQYF	TGTGCCAGCAGACTCGGCGGGCTAGCAGGGACCCAGTACTTC
TRBV20-1	many	TRBJ2-3	TRBD2	CSAISGRARTDTQYF	TGCAGTGCCATTAGCGGGAGGGCCCGCACAGATACGCAGTATTTT
TRBV6-5	many	TRBJ2-2	.	CASSSTGGTGELFF	TGTGCCAGCAGTTCGACAGGAGGGACCGGGGAGCTGTTTTTT
TRBV20-1	.	TRBJ1-3	TRBD1	CSAISGGLGNTIYF	TGCAGTGCTATATCAGGGGGCCTCGGAAACACCATATATTTT
TRBV6-5	.	TRBJ2-2	.	CAISPDGGTGELFF	TGTGCCATCAGCCCAGACGGCGGCACCGGGGAGCTGTTTTTT
TRBV29-1	.	TRBJ1-2	.	CSVEENYGYTF	TGCAGTGTTGAAGAAAACTATGGCTACACCTTC
TRBV5-5	once	TRBJ2-7	TRBD2	CACSPNPSSSGVYEQYF	TGTGCCTGCAGCCCCAACCCCTCCTCTAGCGGGGTATACGAGCAGTACTTC
TRBV11-1	.	TRBJ2-7	.	CASSVSSLREKYF	TGTGCCAGCAGCGTGTCGAGTTTACGCGAGAAGTACTTC
TRBV28	.	TRBJ2-1	TRBD2	CASGLAPTSGRYHEDEQFF	TGTGCCAGCGGTTTAGCCCCGACTAGCGGGAGGTACCATGAGGATGAGCAGTTCTTC
TRBV6-5	.	TRBJ1-6	TRBD1	CASTSSLGGNSLLRF	TGTGCCAGCACCTCATCCCTAGGGGGCAATTCACTCCTCCGCTTT